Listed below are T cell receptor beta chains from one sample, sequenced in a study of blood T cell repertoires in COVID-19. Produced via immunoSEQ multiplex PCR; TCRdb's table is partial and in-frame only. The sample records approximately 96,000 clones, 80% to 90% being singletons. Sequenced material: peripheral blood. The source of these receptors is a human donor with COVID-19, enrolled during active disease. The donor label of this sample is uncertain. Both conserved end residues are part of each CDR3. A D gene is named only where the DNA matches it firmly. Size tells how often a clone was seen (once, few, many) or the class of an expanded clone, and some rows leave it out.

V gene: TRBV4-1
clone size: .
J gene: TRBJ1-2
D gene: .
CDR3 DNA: TGCGCCAGCAGCCAAGATTTAACAGGTGATGGCTACACCTTC
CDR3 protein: CASSQDLTGDGYTF

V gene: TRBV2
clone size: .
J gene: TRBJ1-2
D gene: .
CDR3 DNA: TGTGCCAGCAGGCCCGACAGATCCTATGGCTACACCTTC
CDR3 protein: CASRPDRSYGYTF

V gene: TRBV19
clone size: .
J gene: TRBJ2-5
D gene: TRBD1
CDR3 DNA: TGTGCCAGTAGTAAGGACAGGGGAGGCATGGAGACCCAGTACTTC
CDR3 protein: CASSKDRGGMETQYF

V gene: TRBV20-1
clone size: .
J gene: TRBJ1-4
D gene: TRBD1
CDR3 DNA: TGCAGTGCTAGTGACAGGGGGACGGCTAATGAAAAACTGTTTTTT
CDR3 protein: CSASDRGTANEKLFF

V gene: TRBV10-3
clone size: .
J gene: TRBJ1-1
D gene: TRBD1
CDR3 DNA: TGTGCCATCAGGAGGGACAGGGCAGCTTTCTTT
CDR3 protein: CAIRRDRAAFF

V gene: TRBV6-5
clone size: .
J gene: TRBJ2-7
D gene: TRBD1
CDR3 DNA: TGTGCCAGCAGTTACTCGCCGCACAGGGGGAACGAGCAGTACTTC
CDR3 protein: CASSYSPHRGNEQYF

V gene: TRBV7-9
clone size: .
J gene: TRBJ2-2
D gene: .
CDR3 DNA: TGTGCCAGCAACGCACGGAAGGGGCAAGGCACCGGGGAGCTGTTTTTT
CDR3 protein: CASNARKGQGTGELFF

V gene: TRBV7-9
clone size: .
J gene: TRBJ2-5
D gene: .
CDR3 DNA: TGTGCCAGCAGCTTAGTTTCGCGCAGGCAAGAGACCCAGTACTTC
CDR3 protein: CASSLVSRRQETQYF

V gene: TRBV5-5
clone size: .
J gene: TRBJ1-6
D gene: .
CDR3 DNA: TGTGCCAGCCTATCTTCAGGGGAGAATTCACCCCTCCACTTT
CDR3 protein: CASLSSGENSPLHF

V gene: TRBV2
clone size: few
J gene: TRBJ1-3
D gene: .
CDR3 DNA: TGTGCCAGCAGTTCCCGGGAGGGAAACACCATATATTTT
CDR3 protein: CASSSREGNTIYF

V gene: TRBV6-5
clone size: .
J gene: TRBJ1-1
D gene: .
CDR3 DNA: TGTGCCAGCGTGGACAGTACCATGAACACTGAAGCTTTCTTT
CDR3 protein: CASVDSTMNTEAFF

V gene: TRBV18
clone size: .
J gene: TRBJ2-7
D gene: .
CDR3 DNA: TGTGCCAGCTCACCGCTAGCCCGCTACGAGCAGTACTTC
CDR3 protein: CASSPLARYEQYF

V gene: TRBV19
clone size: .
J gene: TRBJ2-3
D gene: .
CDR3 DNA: TGTGCCAGTAGTACCCGGACGGGGAGCACAGATACGCAGTATTTT
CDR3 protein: CASSTRTGSTDTQYF

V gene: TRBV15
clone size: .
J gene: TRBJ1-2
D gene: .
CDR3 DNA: TGTGCCACCAGCAGAGATAAGGGGGACTATGGCTACACCTTC
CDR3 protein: CATSRDKGDYGYTF

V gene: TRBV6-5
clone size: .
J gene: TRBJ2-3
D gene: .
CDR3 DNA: TGTGCCAGCAGAGACTGGCTGAGAGGGGATACGCAGTATTTT
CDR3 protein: CASRDWLRGDTQYF

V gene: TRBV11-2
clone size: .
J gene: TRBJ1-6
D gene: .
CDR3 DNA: TGTGCCAGCAGCCGAGAAGGGAGCTCACCCCTCCACTTT
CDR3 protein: CASSREGSSPLHF

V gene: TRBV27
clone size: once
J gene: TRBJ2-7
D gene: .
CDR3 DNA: TGTGCCAGCAGCCCTTTTGGGCTCGAGCAGTACTTC
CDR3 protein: CASSPFGLEQYF

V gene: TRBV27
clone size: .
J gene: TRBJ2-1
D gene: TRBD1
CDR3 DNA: TGTGCCAGCAGTTTATATGGGACAGGGGGTTACAATGAGCAGTTCTTC
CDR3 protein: CASSLYGTGGYNEQFF

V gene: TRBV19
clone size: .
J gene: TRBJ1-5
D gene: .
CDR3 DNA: TGTGCCAGTAGTCCCGGGGGGCGTCAGCCCCAGCATTTT
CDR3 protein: CASSPGGRQPQHF

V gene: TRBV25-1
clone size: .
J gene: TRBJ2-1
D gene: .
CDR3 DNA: TGTGCCAGCAGTGATGGTTCGGACTCCCGACGGTACAATGAGCAGTTCTTC
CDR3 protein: CASSDGSDSRRYNEQFF

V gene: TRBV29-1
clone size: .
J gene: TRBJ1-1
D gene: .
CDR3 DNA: TGCAGCGTTGAGAGGAGGGGACGTCAAGCTTTCTTT
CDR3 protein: CSVERRGRQAFF

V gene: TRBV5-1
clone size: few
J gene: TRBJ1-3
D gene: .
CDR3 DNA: TGCGCCAGCAGGCCCAGTTCTGGAAACACCATATATTTT
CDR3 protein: CASRPSSGNTIYF

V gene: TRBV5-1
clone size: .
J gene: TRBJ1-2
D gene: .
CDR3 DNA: TGCGCCAGCAGCTTTGCCAGTCGTCCTAACTATGGCTACACCTTC
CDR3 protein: CASSFASRPNYGYTF

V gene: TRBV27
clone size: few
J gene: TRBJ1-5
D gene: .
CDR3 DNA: TGTGCCAGCAGTCTAAGACAGGCAGAACAGCCCCAGCATTTT
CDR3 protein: CASSLRQAEQPQHF

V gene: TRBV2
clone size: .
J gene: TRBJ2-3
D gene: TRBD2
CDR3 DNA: TGTGCCAGCGAGCGGGGGGGCGTCACAGATACGCAGTATTTT
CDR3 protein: CASERGGVTDTQYF

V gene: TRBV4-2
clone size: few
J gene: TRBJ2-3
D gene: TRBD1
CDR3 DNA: TGTGCCAGCAGCCAGGGGACAGCCGGAGATACGCAGTATTTT
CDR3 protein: CASSQGTAGDTQYF

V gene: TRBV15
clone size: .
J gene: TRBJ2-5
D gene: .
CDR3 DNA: TGTGCCACCAAAATCGGGGGGCGAGAGACCCAGTACTTC
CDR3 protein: CATKIGGRETQYF

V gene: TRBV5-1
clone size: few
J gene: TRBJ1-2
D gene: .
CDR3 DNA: TGCGCCAGCAGTTCCGCGTGGGAGCGTGGCTACACCTTC
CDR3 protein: CASSSAWERGYTF

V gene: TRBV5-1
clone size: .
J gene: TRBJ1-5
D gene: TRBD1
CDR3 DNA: TGCGCCAGCAGCTCAGGGGGTGACAATCAGCCCCAGCATTTT
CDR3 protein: CASSSGGDNQPQHF

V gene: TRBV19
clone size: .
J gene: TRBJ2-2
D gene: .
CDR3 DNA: TGTGCCAGTAGTGCCATCCCGGGGAGGAACACCGGGGAGCTGTTTTTT
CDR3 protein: CASSAIPGRNTGELFF

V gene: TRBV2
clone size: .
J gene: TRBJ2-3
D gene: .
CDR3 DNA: TGTGCCAGCAGCATACGGGCAGATACGCAGTATTTT
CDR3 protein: CASSIRADTQYF

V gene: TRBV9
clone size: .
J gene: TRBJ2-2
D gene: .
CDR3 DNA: TGTGCCAGCAGCGTTTCCCCGGACACCGGGGAGCTGTTTTTT
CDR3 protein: CASSVSPDTGELFF

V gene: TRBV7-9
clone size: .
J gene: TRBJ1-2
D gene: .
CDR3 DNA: TGTGCCAGCAGCTTTGGACAGCCCCCTGCCACCTTC
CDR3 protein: CASSFGQPPATF

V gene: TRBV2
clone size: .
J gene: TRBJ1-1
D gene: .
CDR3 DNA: TGTGCCAGCACCGCAAACAGGGTTGGTATCGGGACTGAAGCTTTCTTT
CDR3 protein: CASTANRVGIGTEAFF

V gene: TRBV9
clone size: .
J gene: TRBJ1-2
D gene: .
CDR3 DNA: TGTGCCAGCAGCGTAAACAGGGTTGGAGGCTACACCTTC
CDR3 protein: CASSVNRVGGYTF

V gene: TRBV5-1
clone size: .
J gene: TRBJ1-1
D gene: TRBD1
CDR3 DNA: TGCGCCAGCAGCCCGGACAGGGGGGGATGGGGCACTGAAGCTTTCTTT
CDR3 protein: CASSPDRGGWGTEAFF

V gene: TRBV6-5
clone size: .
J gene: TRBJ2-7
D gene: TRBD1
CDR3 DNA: TGTGCCAGCAGGGGAGGACAGGGGGCTTACGAGCAGTACTTC
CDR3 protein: CASRGGQGAYEQYF

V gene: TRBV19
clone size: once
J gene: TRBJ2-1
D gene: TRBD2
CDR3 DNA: TGTGCCAGTAGTAGGCACGGGAGGGGACTCCGGGATGAGCAGTTCTTC
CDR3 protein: CASSRHGRGLRDEQFF

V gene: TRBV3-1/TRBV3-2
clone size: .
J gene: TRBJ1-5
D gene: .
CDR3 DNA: TGTGCCAGCAGTCCTGGGCTGGGTCTTCAGCCCCAGCATTTT
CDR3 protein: CASSPGLGLQPQHF

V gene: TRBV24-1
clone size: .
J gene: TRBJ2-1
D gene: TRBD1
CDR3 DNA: TGTGCCACCAGTGATTTCGGGACAGACTACAATGAGCAGTTCTTC
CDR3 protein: CATSDFGTDYNEQFF

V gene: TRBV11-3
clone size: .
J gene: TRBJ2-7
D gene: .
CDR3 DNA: TGTGCCAGCAGCTCAGACAGAATCTACGAGCAGTACTTC
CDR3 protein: CASSSDRIYEQYF

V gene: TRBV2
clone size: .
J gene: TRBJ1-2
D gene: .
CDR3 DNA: TGTGCCAGCTTGCGCCCCTCTTCGGGTAGCTATGGCTACACCTTC
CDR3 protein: CASLRPSSGSYGYTF

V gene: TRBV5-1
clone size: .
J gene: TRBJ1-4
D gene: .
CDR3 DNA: TGCGCCAGCAGCGCCCTCGGTCAGGGGACTAATGAAAAACTGTTTTTT
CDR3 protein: CASSALGQGTNEKLFF

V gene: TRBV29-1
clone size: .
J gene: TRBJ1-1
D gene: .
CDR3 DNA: TGCAGCGTTGAAGGACCCCCCGACGGGGCTTTCTTT
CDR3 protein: CSVEGPPDGAFF

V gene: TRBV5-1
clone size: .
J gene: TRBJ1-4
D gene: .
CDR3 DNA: TGCGCCAGCAGCTTTGGGCAGGATGAGGAAAAACTGTTTTTT
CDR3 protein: CASSFGQDEEKLFF